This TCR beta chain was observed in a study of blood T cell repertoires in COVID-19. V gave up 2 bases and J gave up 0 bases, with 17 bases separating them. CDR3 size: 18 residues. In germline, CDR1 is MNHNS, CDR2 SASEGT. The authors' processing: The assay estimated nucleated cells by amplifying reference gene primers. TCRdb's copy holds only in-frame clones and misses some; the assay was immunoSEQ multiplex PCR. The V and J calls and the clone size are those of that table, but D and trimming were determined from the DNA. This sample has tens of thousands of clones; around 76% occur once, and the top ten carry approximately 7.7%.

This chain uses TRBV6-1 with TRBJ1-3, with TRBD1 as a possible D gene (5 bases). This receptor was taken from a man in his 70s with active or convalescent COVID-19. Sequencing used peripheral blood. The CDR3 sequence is CASSESLHLGLSGNTIYF. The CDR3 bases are TGTGCCAGCAGTGAATCTCTCCACCTGGGGCTCTCTGGAAACACCATATATTTT.